Listed below are T cell receptor beta chains from one sample, sequenced in a study of radiation and T cells in renal cell carcinoma. Sequenced by immunoSEQ multiplex PCR; TCRdb stores in-frame clones only, minus some. The table records over 60,000 clones, about 80% of them present only once. Sequenced material: blood, taken from a patient whose treatment included radiotherapy and nephrectomy. The receptors were sampled from a man in his sixties with renal cell carcinoma. Both conserved end residues are part of each CDR3. Where a row states a size, it is once, few, many or the class of an expanded clone; other rows omit it.

size: -
V: TRBV29-1
J: TRBJ1-4
CDR3: CSAHRGTNEKLFF

size: few
V: TRBV10-3
J: TRBJ2-1
CDR3: CAIRDAGTNLNNEQFF

size: -
V: TRBV5-1
J: TRBJ2-7
CDR3: CASSLGDRGRFHEQYF

size: -
V: TRBV7-9
J: TRBJ1-1
CDR3: CASSWGQGLPNTEAFF

size: -
V: TRBV2
J: TRBJ1-2
CDR3: CASSPTGRGYTF

size: -
V: TRBV2
J: TRBJ2-4
CDR3: CASSEVEGTVLNIQYF

size: -
V: TRBV19
J: TRBJ1-5
CDR3: CASEDRVYGPQHF

size: -
V: TRBV6-5
J: TRBJ2-7
CDR3: CASSTTGRFGYEQYF

size: -
V: TRBV7-6
J: TRBJ2-7
CDR3: CASSLEVGPLYEQYF

size: few
V: TRBV7-2
J: TRBJ2-1
CDR3: CASSLVRGSYNEQFF

size: -
V: TRBV7-2
J: TRBJ2-4
CDR3: CASSLGLAGATKNIQYF

size: -
V: TRBV2
J: TRBJ2-5
CDR3: CASRLWLAGGKQEAQYF

size: -
V: TRBV9
J: TRBJ2-3
CDR3: CASSVGGFGTDTQYF

size: -
V: TRBV5-4
J: TRBJ2-7
CDR3: CASSSYRDIYEQYF

size: -
V: TRBV5-1
J: TRBJ2-3
CDR3: CASSLEVGTDTQYF

size: -
V: TRBV19
J: TRBJ1-1
CDR3: CASRPIQRRTEAFF